The sequence of this T cell receptor (beta chain) was determined in a study of human T cells and chemical hapten exposure. Study summary: Weekly administration of diphenylcyclopropenone to the scalp of patients continued throughout the roughly 26-week study. Broader study findings: It should be noted that donors had alopecia, so their immune response may differ from healthy people's.

The time point was: patch test 1, 2 weeks after DPC sensitization. Treatment specified: therapeutic diphenylcyclopropenone sensitization with weekly scalp DPC. Germline lookup yields CDR1 MNHEY and CDR2 SVGAGI. The J segment lost 6 bases and the V segment lost 4 bases, leaving 3 bases of the junction unmatched. CDR3 length equals 12 residues. Details on this clonotype: Its antigen is as yet unknown.

How the authors handled the data: Samples held a median of roughly 100,000 TCRs, range roughly 20,000–750,000. TCRdb reprocessed the RACE reads with MiXCR, giving one entry per CDR3 protein. TCRdb's processing, not the authors' own work, is the source of the V and J calls. The table lists roughly 45,000 distinct CDR3 sequences, 9.3% of them singletons. V and J are TRBV6-5 and TRBJ2-7, with 7 bases lining up with TRBD1. The clonotype originates from a woman in her 50s with alopecia areata. Some clones in this sample may be carry-over from other donors' samples. The sequences come from whole blood, collected in connection with sensitization to the hapten diphenylcyclopropenone (DPC). The CDR3 region is CASSFNRGEQYF. The CDR3 coding sequence is TGTGCCAGCAGTTTTAACAGGGGCGAGCAGTACTTC.